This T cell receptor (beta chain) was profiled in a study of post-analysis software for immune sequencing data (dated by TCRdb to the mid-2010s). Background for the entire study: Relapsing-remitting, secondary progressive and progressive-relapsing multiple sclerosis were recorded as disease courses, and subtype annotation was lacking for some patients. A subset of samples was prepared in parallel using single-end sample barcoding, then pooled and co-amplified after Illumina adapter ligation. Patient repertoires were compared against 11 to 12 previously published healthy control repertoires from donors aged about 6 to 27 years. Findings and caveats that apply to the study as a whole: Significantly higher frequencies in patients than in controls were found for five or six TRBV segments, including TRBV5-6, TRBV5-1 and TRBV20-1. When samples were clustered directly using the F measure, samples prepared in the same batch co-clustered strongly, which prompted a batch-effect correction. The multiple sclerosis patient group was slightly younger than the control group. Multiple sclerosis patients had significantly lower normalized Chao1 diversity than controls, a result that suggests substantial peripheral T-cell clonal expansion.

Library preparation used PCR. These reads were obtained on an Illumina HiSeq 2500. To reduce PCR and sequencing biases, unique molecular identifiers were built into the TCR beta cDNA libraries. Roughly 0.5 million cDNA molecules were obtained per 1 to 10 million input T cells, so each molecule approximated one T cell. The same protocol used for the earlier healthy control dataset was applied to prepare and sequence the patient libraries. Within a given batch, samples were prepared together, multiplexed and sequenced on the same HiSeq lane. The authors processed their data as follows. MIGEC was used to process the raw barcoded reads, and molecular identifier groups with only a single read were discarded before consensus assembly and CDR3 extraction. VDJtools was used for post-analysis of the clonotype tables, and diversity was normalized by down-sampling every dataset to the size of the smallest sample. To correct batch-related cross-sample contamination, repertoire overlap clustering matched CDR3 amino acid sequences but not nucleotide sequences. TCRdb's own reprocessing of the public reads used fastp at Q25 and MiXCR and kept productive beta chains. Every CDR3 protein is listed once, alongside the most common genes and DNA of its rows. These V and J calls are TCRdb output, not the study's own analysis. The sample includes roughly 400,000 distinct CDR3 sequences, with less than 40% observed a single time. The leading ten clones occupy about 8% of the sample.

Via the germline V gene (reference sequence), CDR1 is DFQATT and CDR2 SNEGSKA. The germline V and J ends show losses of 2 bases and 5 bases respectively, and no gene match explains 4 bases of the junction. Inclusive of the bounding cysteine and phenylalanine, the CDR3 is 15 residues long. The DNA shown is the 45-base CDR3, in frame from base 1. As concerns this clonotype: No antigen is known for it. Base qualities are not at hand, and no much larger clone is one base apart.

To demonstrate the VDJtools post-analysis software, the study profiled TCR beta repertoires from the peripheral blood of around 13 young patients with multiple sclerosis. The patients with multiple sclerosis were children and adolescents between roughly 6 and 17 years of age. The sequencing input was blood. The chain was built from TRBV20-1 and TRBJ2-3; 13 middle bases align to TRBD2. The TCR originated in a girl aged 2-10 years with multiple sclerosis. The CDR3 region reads CSARRGLAGKDTQYF. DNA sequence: TGCAGTGCTAGACGGGGACTAGCGGGGAAAGATACGCAGTATTTT.